One sample yielded the 32 T cell receptor beta chains listed below, sequenced in a study of T cells after yellow fever vaccination. TCRdb reprocessed the 5' RACE reads via MiXCR and lists one record per CDR3 protein. This sample has 340,000 or so distinct CDR3 sequences; about 12% occur once, and the top ten carry approximately 3.3%. The sample consisted of CD4+ T cells sorted from PBMCs, taken 15 days after the yellow fever booster vaccination. The receptors originated from a man aged 18 to 35 who received the YFV17D yellow fever vaccine.

The chain recombines TRBV7-3 with TRBJ2-5, with 7 bases identical to TRBD2. Per germline, CDR1 SGHTA and CDR2 FQGTGA. This CDR3 spans 15 amino acids. J lost 1 base, V lost 6 bases, and 8 bases had no gene match. The CDR3 loop reads CASSLKRGPQETQYF. The CDR3 coding sequence is TGTGCCAGCAGTCTCAAGCGGGGTCCCCAAGAGACCCAGTACTTC.

This clonotype has just a few counts. The gene calls are TRBV7-9 and TRBJ2-3; tentative D call: TRBD2 (7 bases). Germline-derived CDR1 and CDR2 are SEHNR and FQNEAQ (reference sequence). The length of the CDR3 is 15 residues. The ends were cut back, 2 bases at V and 6 bases at J, with 15 bases in the middle. CDR3 residues: CASSLRGGASDTQYF. The CDR3 nucleotides are TGTGCCAGCAGCTTAAGAGGGGGGGCGTCGGATACGCAGTATTTT. The full variable domain, in which reference TRBV7-9 and TRBJ2-3 provide the parts outside the CDR3, is DTGVSQNPRHKITKRGQNVTFRCDPISEHNRLYWYRQTLGQGPEFLTYFQNEAQLEKSRLLSDRFSAERPKGSFSTLEIQRTEQGDSAMYLCASSLRGGASDTQYFGPGTRLTVL.

This clonotype was detected a few times. The chain recombines TRBV7-3 with TRBJ2-1; maybe TRBD1 (5 bases). The germline V gene encodes CDR1 SGHTA and CDR2 FQGTGA. V was pared by 5 bases and J by 4 bases, with 12 bases between. The CDR3 consists of 14 residues. The CDR3 DNA is TGTGCCAGCAGCCCACTCCCAGGGTACAATGAGCAGTTCTTC. Protein sequence: CASSPLPGYNEQFF.

This clonotype has only a few counts. The V and J genes are TRBV11-2 and TRBJ2-7; D might be TRBD1 (5 bases). The CDR3 has 13 residues. The germline V gene has CDR1 SGHAT and CDR2 FQNNGV. Between the trimmed V and J ends, which lost 4 bases and 4 bases, there was a span of 11 bases. CDR3 nucleotides: TGTGCCAGCAGCTCAGTCAGGGTTTACGAGCAGTACGTC. Its translation is CASSSVRVYEQYV.

V and J are TRBV7-2 and TRBJ2-1, with 8 bases identical to TRBD1. CDR1 is SGHTA, CDR2 FQGNSA, per germline. The CDR3 runs to 14 residues. V was pared by 4 bases and J by 9 bases, with 8 bases of the junction left unmatched. The CDR3 reads CASSSGTGIGEQFF. The CDR3 nucleotides read TGTGCCAGCAGCTCCGGGACAGGAATCGGTGAGCAGTTCTTC. Supplemented by reference TRBV7-2 and TRBJ2-1, the full variable domain reads GAGVSQSPSNKVTEKGKDVELRCDPISGHTALYWYRQSLGQGLEFLIYFQGNSAPDKSGLPSDRFSAERTGGSVSTLTIQRTQQEDSAVYLCASSSGTGIGEQFFGPGTRLTVL.

The chain recombines TRBV6-1 with TRBJ2-5, with D unresolved. Germline V lookup: CDR1 MNHNS, CDR2 SASEGT. V was trimmed by 2 bases and J by 6 bases, leaving 10 bases between them. This CDR3 has 13 amino acids. The CDR3 sequence: CASSEWGSQTQYF. CDR3 DNA sequence: TGTGCCAGCAGTGAATGGGGTAGCCAGACCCAGTACTTC.

This clonotype has just a few counts. The genes are TRBV30 and TRBJ2-2; no clear D. V gave up 0 bases and J gave up 4 bases, with 6 bases separating them. CDR1 is GTSNPN and CDR2 is SVGIG in the germline V gene (reference sequence). The CDR3 runs to 13 residues. CDR3 residues: CAWSVHSTGELFF. The CDR3 bases are TGTGCCTGGAGTGTACACAGCACCGGGGAGCTGTTTTTT.

The chain recombines TRBV7-2 with TRBJ2-6; D gene ambiguous. V dropped 1 base and J dropped 0 bases, with 13 bases sitting between them. This CDR3 spans 18 amino acids. Germline V gives CDR1 SGHTA, CDR2 FQGNSA. CDR3 sequence: CASSLVGSPYSGANVLTF. CDR3 sequence (DNA): TGTGCCAGCAGCTTAGTAGGCAGCCCTTACTCTGGGGCCAACGTCCTGACTTTC.

Only a few counts were recorded for this clonotype. The chain carries TRBV3-1 and TRBJ2-5; 7 nucleotides match TRBD1. The V segment lost 6 bases and the J segment 9 bases; nucleotides outside the gene matches: 16. The CDR3 length is 15 residues. Germline V lookup: CDR1 LGHDT, CDR2 YNNKEL (reference sequence). The CDR3 DNA reads as TGTGCCAGCAGTACGACCCGGGACAGTCACGGGGCCCAGTACTTC. It codes for CASSTTRDSHGAQYF.

The J gene is TRBJ1-1, the V gene TRBV6-5; D unclear. The V end was cut by 8 bases, the J end by 4 bases, with 11 bases between. The CDR3 runs to 12 residues. The germline V gene has CDR1 MNHEY and CDR2 SVGAGI. Written as DNA, the CDR3 is TGTGCCAGCCAGACGGGGAGCACTGAAGCTTTCTTT. As protein: CASQTGSTEAFF.

J is TRBJ2-3 and V is TRBV10-3; 9 nucleotides agree with TRBD1. Losses at the gene ends were 6 bases for V and 3 bases for J; bases not matched to a gene: 7. The CDR3 is made up of 15 amino acids. Germline CDR1 reads ENHRY; CDR2 reads SYGVKD. The CDR3 spells CAISVGQGRTDTQYF. CDR3 bases: TGTGCCATCAGCGTCGGACAGGGGAGGACAGATACGCAGTATTTT.

This clonotype was picked up many times. The chain is built from TRBV7-2 and TRBJ2-5; 9 bases match TRBD2. CDR1 is SGHTA, CDR2 FQGNSA, per germline. This CDR3 has 15 amino acids. V trimming: 3 bases; J trimming: 4 bases; junction bases outside the gene matches: 6. In DNA, the CDR3 is TGTGCCAGCAGCTTTCCGCTAGCGGGGCCAGAGACCCAGTACTTC. It specifies CASSFPLAGPETQYF.

The chain's CDR3 is CASKGTGGTDTQYF. CDR3 nucleotide sequence: TGCGCCAGCAAGGGAACAGGGGGCACAGATACGCAGTATTTT. The rearrangement joins TRBV4-1 to TRBJ2-3, with 7 bases fitting TRBD1. The junction had 5 bases not matched to a gene; V was cut back by 7 bases and J by 1 base. CDR3 length: 14 amino acids. CDR1 MGHRA and CDR2 YSYEKL come from the germline V gene.

On this clonotype: This could be a read error, since a much larger clone is one nucleotide away. The chain recombines TRBV7-2 with TRBJ2-5, with D possibly being TRBD1 or TRBD2 (5 bases each). V was pared by 4 bases and J by 5 bases, with 8 bases between. Germline V gene data show CDR1 as SGHTA and CDR2 as FQGNSA. The CDR3 has 12 amino acids. The CDR3 spells CTSSWGGETQYF. CDR3 DNA sequence: TGTACCAGCAGCTGGGGCGGGGAGACCCAGTACTTC.

CDR3 in amino acids: CASYSVQGKKWGRTEAFF. CDR3 DNA sequence: TGTGCCAGCTATTCAGTACAGGGGAAGAAATGGGGTCGCACTGAAGCTTTCTTT. The chain has TRBV6-5 and TRBJ1-1; 7 bases align to TRBD1. The CDR3 is 18 residues long. Germline V gives CDR1 MNHEY, CDR2 SVGAGI. The V and J ends lost 8 bases and 4 bases, in that order; junction bases with no gene match: 22.

The CDR3 region has the DNA TGCAGTGCTAGGTCTGGGGGGTACGAGCAGTACGTC. This translates into CSARSGGYEQYV. The genes are TRBV20-1 and TRBJ2-7; TRBD2 might be the D (6 bases). Germline CDR1 reads DFQATT; CDR2 reads SNEGSKA (reference sequence). Trimming removed 3 bases from V and 4 bases from J, with 10 bases in between. The CDR3 is 12 amino acids.

The rearrangement links TRBV12-3 or TRBV12-4 to TRBJ1-1; tentatively, D is TRBD1 (5 bases). This CDR3 spans 13 amino acids. Trimming took 6 bases from V and 3 from J, leaving 11 bases between them. The CDR3 loop reads CASRLQEDTEAFF. In DNA, the CDR3 is TGTGCCAGCAGGCTACAGGAAGACACTGAAGCTTTCTTT.

The V and J genes are TRBV5-4 and TRBJ2-4; 8 bases map to TRBD1. Trimming took 1 base from V and 3 from J; bases not matched to a gene: 0. Germline loops: CDR1 SGHNT, CDR2 YYREEE (reference sequence). This CDR3 region has 14 residues. DNA of the CDR3: TGTGCCAGCAGCTTGACAGGGGGCAAAAACATTCAGTACTTC. This codes for CASSLTGGKNIQYF.

A word on this clonotype: One junction end disagrees with the germline gene, perhaps due to a read error. The chain is built from TRBV7-2 and TRBJ2-1; the D is unclear. CDR3 length equals 12 residues. Germline CDR1 is SGHTA and CDR2 is FQGNSA. The CDR3 region has the DNA TGTGCCAGCAGCCCCCGGTTGGGCGGCCTAATCTTC. Translating it yields CASSPRLGGLIF.

The chain uses TRBV28 and TRBJ1-1; D perhaps matches TRBD1 (6 bases). The CDR3 length is 15 residues. V lost 6 bases to trimming and J lost 5 bases, with 19 bases between them. Germline CDR1 is MDHEN and CDR2 is SYDVKM. CDR3 in DNA: TGTGCCAGCAGGGTCCTTGCAGGGGCTGGGACTGAAGCTTTCTTT. Translation gives CASRVLAGAGTEAFF. Together with reference TRBV28 and TRBJ1-1, the CDR3 gives the full variable domain: DVKVTQSSRYLVKRTGEKVFLECVQDMDHENMFWYRQDPGLGLRLIYFSYDVKMKEKGDIPEGYSVSREKKERFSLILESASTNQTSMYLCASRVLAGAGTEAFFGQGTRLTVV.

This chain links TRBV5-1 with TRBJ1-4; D possibly corresponds to TRBD1 (6 bases). V lost 2 bases and J 5 bases, leaving 10 bases between the germline ends. Germline CDR1 reads SGHRS; CDR2 reads YFSETQ. The CDR3 is 14 residues long. CDR3 loop: CASSFGTPNEKLFF. The CDR3 bases are TGCGCCAGCAGCTTCGGGACACCGAATGAAAAACTGTTTTTT.

In DNA form, the CDR3 reads TGTGCCAGCAGCATCAGAGGGGATAGCAATCAGCCCCAGCATTTT. It encodes CASSIRGDSNQPQHF. J is TRBJ1-5 and V is TRBV11-2; weak D call: TRBD1 (5 bases). Trimming took off 5 bases at V and 0 bases at J, with 11 bases between the two ends. From germline, CDR1 is SGHAT and CDR2 FQNNGV. The CDR3 totals 15 residues.

J is TRBJ2-1 and V is TRBV24-1, with no clear D. The V end lost 7 bases, the J end lost 1 base, and 13 bases lay between the germline ends. Germline V gives CDR1 KGHDR, CDR2 SFDVKD. CDR3 length equals 15 residues. The CDR3 nucleotides read TGTGCCACCAGGCCTCTAGGGTGGTCCTACAATGAGCAGTTCTTC. This encodes CATRPLGWSYNEQFF.

In DNA form, the CDR3 reads TGTGCCAGCAGCCGACAGGGGCTCACTGAAGCTTTCTTT. Amino acids: CASSRQGLTEAFF. The rearrangement joins TRBV6-2 or TRBV6-3 to TRBJ1-1; 8 nucleotides line up with TRBD1. V lost 6 bases to trimming and J lost 4 bases; unmatched junction nucleotides: 4. This CDR3 comprises 13 residues. From germline, CDR1 is MNHEY and CDR2 SVGEGT.

The chain recombines TRBV25-1 with TRBJ2-5; D remains unclear. Between the trimmed V and J ends, which lost 3 bases and 5 bases, there was a span of 7 bases. The germline V gene encodes CDR1 MGHDK and CDR2 SYGVNS. This CDR3 has 12 residues. The CDR3 nucleotides are TGTGCCAGCAGTGAGAATTCGGAGACCCAGTACTTC. This encodes CASSENSETQYF.

This clonotype turned up a few times. The chain couples TRBV15 to TRBJ2-5; D may correspond to TRBD1 or TRBD2 (5 bases each). Trimming pared 1 base from V and 2 bases from J, leaving 11 bases between. Germline lookup yields CDR1 LNHNV and CDR2 YYDKDF (reference sequence). The CDR3 runs 15 residues. The CDR3 here is CATSRGQGDQETQYF. The DNA of the CDR3 is TGTGCCACCAGCAGAGGGCAGGGAGATCAAGAGACCCAGTACTTC.

A few counts support this clonotype. This chain joins TRBV10-3 and TRBJ2-1; TRBD2 agrees at 11 bases. The CDR3 spans 14 residues. Germline V gene sequence: CDR1 ENHRY, CDR2 SYGVKD. Trimming removed 10 bases from V and 4 bases from J; junction bases left unmatched: 6. This CDR3 is CATEGLAGYNEQFF. The CDR3 DNA reads TGTGCCACCGAAGGACTAGCGGGTTACAATGAGCAGTTCTTC.

This clonotype has ten or more counts. The chain joins TRBV10-3 to TRBJ2-3, with D perhaps given as TRBD1 or TRBD2 (5 bases each). CDR3 size: 14 residues. With 3 bases removed from V and 2 bases from J, the gap between germline ends came to 9 bases. The germline V gene encodes CDR1 ENHRY and CDR2 SYGVKD. The CDR3: CAISEWGYTDTQYF. CDR3 nucleotides: TGTGCCATCAGTGAATGGGGGTACACAGATACGCAGTATTTT.

This clonotype was counted between two and nine times. The chain couples TRBV7-3 to TRBJ2-1; TRBD2 agrees at 10 bases. V shed 5 bases and J 7 bases; nucleotides not matched to a gene: 11. This CDR3 is 16 amino acids long. The germline CDR1 and CDR2 sequences are SGHTA and FQGTGA. The CDR3: CASSPPGSGRANEQFF. CDR3 DNA: TGTGCCAGCAGCCCCCCTGGGAGCGGGAGGGCAAATGAGCAGTTCTTC.

The chain employs TRBV20-1 and TRBJ2-7; the D gene is possibly TRBD1 (6 bases). V dropped 4 bases and J dropped 2 bases, with 9 bases sitting between them. Germline CDR1 is DFQATT and CDR2 is SNEGSKA (reference sequence). The CDR3 is made up of 12 amino acids. DNA for the CDR3: TGCAGTGCTAAAAAGGGGGCCTACGAGCAGTACGTC. This translates into CSAKKGAYEQYV.

This clonotype was seen more than once but under ten times. The rearrangement uses TRBV5-1 and TRBJ2-5; D perhaps matches TRBD2 (6 bases). V dropped 5 bases and J dropped 1 base, with 12 bases sitting between them. Germline loops: CDR1 SGHRS, CDR2 YFSETQ. The CDR3 contains 14 residues. The CDR3 DNA is TGCGCCAGCAGGTTGTTCGGGGGCCAAGAGACCCAGTACTTC. This gives the protein CASRLFGGQETQYF. Variable domain in full (rest from reference TRBV5-1 and TRBJ2-5): KAGVTQTPRYLIKTRGQQVTLSCSPISGHRSVSWYQQTPGQGLQFLFEYFSETQRNKGNFPGRFSGRQFSNSRSEMNVSTLELGDSALYLCASRLFGGQETQYFGPGTRLLVL.

V and J are TRBV12-3 or TRBV12-4 and TRBJ1-5, with D perhaps matching TRBD1 (5 bases). The CDR3 has 16 amino acids. The V gene lost 3 bases and the J gene lost 0 bases, with 12 bases spanning the gap. The CDR3 DNA reads as TGTGCCAGCAGTTTTCGGGACCTCCCTAGCAATCAGCCCCAGCATTTT. Translating it yields CASSFRDLPSNQPQHF.